This TCR beta chain was found in a study of T cell repertoires in cytomegalovirus infection. About the study: TCR beta signatures that were public indicated CMV infection and matching HLA type. Study-level results: HLA-C-restricted TCR beta clonotypes specific for CMV led the ex vivo response. Cumulated frequencies of public TCR beta families served to identify carriers of CMV plus the relevant HLA.

V was trimmed by 5 bases and J by 0 bases, leaving 13 bases between them. The CDR3 totals 16 residues. Germline CDR1 reads SGHVS; CDR2 reads FQNEAQ. This clonotype was recorded many times. Its matching antigen is unknown. A single record per CDR3 protein comes from TCRdb applying MiXCR to the reads. Seen here are about 600,000 distinct CDR3 sequences, around 24% observed once, and the top ten hold approximately 8.2%. This chain links TRBV7-8 with TRBJ2-2; D is uncertain. The sample comprised CD8+ T cells from PBMCs. The receptor comes from a human donor in good health (CMV status not recorded). Some clones in this sample may be carry-over from other donors' samples. Here the CDR3 reads CASSERSQANTGELFF. The CDR3 bases are TGTGCCAGCAGCGAACGATCCCAAGCGAACACCGGGGAGCTGTTTTTT.